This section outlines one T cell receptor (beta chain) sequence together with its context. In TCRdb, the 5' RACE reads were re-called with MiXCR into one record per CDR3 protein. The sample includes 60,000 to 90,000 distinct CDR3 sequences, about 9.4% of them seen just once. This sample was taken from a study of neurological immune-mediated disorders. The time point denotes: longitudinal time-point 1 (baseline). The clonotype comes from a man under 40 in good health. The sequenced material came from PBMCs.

In DNA, the CDR3 is TGTGCCACCAGAACCTATGGCTACACCTTC. Translating it yields CATRTYGYTF. The rearrangement joins TRBV19 to TRBJ1-2; D is undetermined. Per germline, CDR1 LNHDA and CDR2 SQIVND (reference sequence). V was clipped by 10 bases and J by 4 bases, with 7 bases between them. The CDR3 is 10 residues long. The full variable domain, completed using reference TRBV19 and TRBJ1-2, is DGGITQSPKYLFRKEGQNVTLSCEQNLNHDAMYWYRQDPGQGLRLIYYSQIVNDFQKGDIAEGYSVSREKKESFPLTVTSAQKNPTAFYLCATRTYGYTFGSGTRLTVV.